The rows below give T cell receptor beta chains drawn from one sample of a study of T cell changes during pregnancy in multiple sclerosis. The method was immunoSEQ multiplex PCR; TCRdb's version includes in-frame clones alone and lacks a portion of them. The sample lists 35,000 to 55,000 clones, 75% to 95% occurring once. The material sequenced was CD4+ T cells from peripheral blood mononuclear cells, taken before pregnancy. The receptors originated from a female donor with multiple sclerosis, enrolled in a pregnancy study. Each CDR3 is given with its conserved first and last residue. The D gene is left open where the match is weak. Size values are once, few and many counts, or a class for expanded clones, and some rows have none.

clone size: .
V gene: TRBV15
J gene: TRBJ1-2
D gene: .
CDR3 protein: CATSRDMVPGDGYTF
CDR3 DNA: TGTGCCACCAGCAGAGATATGGTTCCCGGGGATGGCTACACCTTC

clone size: .
V gene: TRBV7-6
J gene: TRBJ2-6
D gene: .
CDR3 protein: CASSPVRSGANVLTF
CDR3 DNA: TGTGCCAGCAGCCCCGTTCGGTCTGGGGCCAACGTCCTGACTTTC

clone size: .
V gene: TRBV7-3
J gene: TRBJ2-1
D gene: TRBD1
CDR3 protein: CASSPIGGDEQFF
CDR3 DNA: TGTGCCAGCAGCCCAATAGGGGGCGATGAGCAGTTCTTC

clone size: .
V gene: TRBV19
J gene: TRBJ1-1
D gene: TRBD1
CDR3 protein: CASSITGGALGTEAFF
CDR3 DNA: TGTGCCAGTAGTATAACAGGGGGCGCCCTGGGCACTGAAGCTTTCTTT

clone size: once
V gene: TRBV27
J gene: TRBJ2-2
D gene: TRBD1
CDR3 protein: CASKSYRDRANTGELFF
CDR3 DNA: TGTGCCAGCAAATCTTACCGGGACAGGGCGAACACCGGGGAGCTGTTTTTT

clone size: .
V gene: TRBV28
J gene: TRBJ1-5
D gene: .
CDR3 protein: CATRQINQPQHF
CDR3 DNA: TGTGCCACTCGACAGATCAATCAGCCCCAGCATTTT

clone size: .
V gene: TRBV6-6
J gene: TRBJ2-3
D gene: TRBD2
CDR3 protein: CASSSGTSEDTQYF
CDR3 DNA: TGTGCCAGCAGTAGCGGGACTAGCGAAGATACGCAGTATTTT

clone size: .
V gene: TRBV7-9
J gene: TRBJ1-1
D gene: .
CDR3 protein: CASSRGDTEAFF
CDR3 DNA: TGTGCCAGTTCCCGGGGGGACACTGAAGCTTTCTTT

clone size: .
V gene: TRBV7-2
J gene: TRBJ2-5
D gene: TRBD2
CDR3 protein: CASSSGTSVETQYF
CDR3 DNA: TGTGCCAGCAGCTCTGGGACTAGCGTAGAGACCCAGTACTTC

clone size: .
V gene: TRBV5-3
J gene: TRBJ1-1
D gene: TRBD1
CDR3 protein: CARSQTGGEGNTEAFF
CDR3 DNA: TGTGCCAGAAGCCAAACAGGGGGCGAGGGGAACACTGAAGCTTTCTTT

clone size: .
V gene: TRBV7-2
J gene: TRBJ2-7
D gene: .
CDR3 protein: CASSLVGDLKRAEQYF
CDR3 DNA: TGTGCCAGCAGCTTAGTAGGAGACCTAAAGAGAGCCGAGCAGTACTTC

clone size: .
V gene: TRBV28
J gene: TRBJ2-7
D gene: .
CDR3 protein: CASSSRVFLLYEQYF
CDR3 DNA: TGTGCCAGCAGCTCCCGGGTCTTTTTACTCTACGAGCAGTACTTC

clone size: .
V gene: TRBV19
J gene: TRBJ2-7
D gene: TRBD2
CDR3 protein: CASSSLLGRAFEQYF
CDR3 DNA: TGTGCCAGTAGTAGCCTACTCGGGAGGGCCTTCGAGCAGTACTTC

clone size: .
V gene: TRBV7-2
J gene: TRBJ2-7
D gene: .
CDR3 protein: CASSVQSQLAYEQYF
CDR3 DNA: TGTGCCAGCAGCGTCCAATCCCAACTAGCTTACGAGCAGTACTTC

clone size: .
V gene: TRBV19
J gene: TRBJ2-3
D gene: TRBD2
CDR3 protein: CASSTQLRGGTDTQYF
CDR3 DNA: TGTGCCAGTAGTACCCAGTTACGGGGGGGCACAGATACGCAGTATTTT

clone size: .
V gene: TRBV7-9
J gene: TRBJ2-1
D gene: .
CDR3 protein: CASSSQGGLVYNEQFF
CDR3 DNA: TGTGCCAGCAGCTCTCAGGGAGGCCTAGTCTACAATGAGCAGTTCTTC

clone size: .
V gene: TRBV19
J gene: TRBJ2-3
D gene: .
CDR3 protein: CASSAGFSTDTQYF
CDR3 DNA: TGTGCCAGTAGTGCGGGATTCTCCACAGATACGCAGTATTTT

clone size: .
V gene: TRBV14
J gene: TRBJ1-4
D gene: .
CDR3 protein: CASSQDGLPNEKLFF
CDR3 DNA: TGTGCCAGCAGCCAAGACGGACTACCTAATGAAAAACTGTTTTTT

clone size: .
V gene: TRBV19
J gene: TRBJ2-1
D gene: TRBD1
CDR3 protein: CASKHSRGTPAHEQFF
CDR3 DNA: TGTGCCAGTAAACACTCCAGGGGGACCCCCGCGCATGAGCAGTTCTTC

clone size: .
V gene: TRBV6-1
J gene: TRBJ2-1
D gene: TRBD1
CDR3 protein: CASSLDRAGEQFF
CDR3 DNA: TGTGCCAGCAGTCTTGACAGGGCTGGTGAGCAGTTCTTC

clone size: .
V gene: TRBV4-3
J gene: TRBJ2-1
D gene: TRBD1
CDR3 protein: CASSQEGTGRNEQFF
CDR3 DNA: TGCGCCAGCAGCCAGGAAGGGACAGGTCGGAATGAGCAGTTCTTC

clone size: .
V gene: TRBV7-2
J gene: TRBJ2-5
D gene: .
CDR3 protein: CASSLSYQETQYF
CDR3 DNA: TGTGCCAGCAGCTTGTCTTACCAAGAGACCCAGTACTTC

clone size: .
V gene: TRBV6-1
J gene: TRBJ1-4
D gene: TRBD1
CDR3 protein: CASRNRGGEKLFF
CDR3 DNA: TGTGCCAGCAGAAACAGGGGTGGCGAAAAACTGTTTTTT

clone size: .
V gene: TRBV7-3
J gene: TRBJ2-1
D gene: TRBD2
CDR3 protein: CASSGLAGGSNEQFF
CDR3 DNA: TGTGCCAGCAGTGGACTAGCGGGGGGGTCAAATGAGCAGTTCTTC

clone size: .
V gene: TRBV4-1
J gene: TRBJ1-2
D gene: TRBD1
CDR3 protein: CASSLGTGSGYTF
CDR3 DNA: TGCGCCAGCAGCCTGGGGACAGGGTCCGGCTACACCTTC

clone size: .
V gene: TRBV2
J gene: TRBJ1-3
D gene: .
CDR3 protein: CASGPRSGNTIYF
CDR3 DNA: TGTGCCAGCGGGCCTCGAAGCGGAAACACCATATATTTT

clone size: .
V gene: TRBV7-6
J gene: TRBJ1-4
D gene: .
CDR3 protein: CASGVATNEKLFF
CDR3 DNA: TGTGCCAGCGGAGTTGCAACTAATGAAAAACTGTTTTTT

clone size: .
V gene: TRBV6-4
J gene: TRBJ2-3
D gene: TRBD2
CDR3 protein: CASSEGAGGPTDTQYF
CDR3 DNA: TGTGCCAGCAGTGAAGGAGCGGGGGGGCCCACAGATACGCAGTATTTT

clone size: once
V gene: TRBV2
J gene: TRBJ1-4
D gene: .
CDR3 protein: CASKGVVGTNEKLFF
CDR3 DNA: TGTGCCAGCAAGGGGGTTGTGGGTACTAATGAAAAACTGTTTTTT

clone size: once
V gene: TRBV27
J gene: TRBJ1-1
D gene: TRBD1
CDR3 protein: CASSPRDRVLTEAFF
CDR3 DNA: TGTGCCAGCAGTCCCCGGGACAGGGTACTAACTGAAGCTTTCTTT

clone size: .
V gene: TRBV5-1
J gene: TRBJ2-6
D gene: .
CDR3 protein: CASSFVIGGGANVLTF
CDR3 DNA: TGCGCCAGCAGCTTTGTAATAGGGGGTGGGGCCAACGTCCTGACTTTC

clone size: .
V gene: TRBV7-9
J gene: TRBJ2-1
D gene: .
CDR3 protein: CASSLNGNEQFF
CDR3 DNA: TGTGCCAGCAGCTTAAACGGGAATGAGCAGTTCTTC

clone size: .
V gene: TRBV7-2
J gene: TRBJ2-7
D gene: .
CDR3 protein: CASSSLGGAYEQYF
CDR3 DNA: TGTGCCAGCAGCTCCCTAGGGGGGGCTTACGAGCAGTACTTC